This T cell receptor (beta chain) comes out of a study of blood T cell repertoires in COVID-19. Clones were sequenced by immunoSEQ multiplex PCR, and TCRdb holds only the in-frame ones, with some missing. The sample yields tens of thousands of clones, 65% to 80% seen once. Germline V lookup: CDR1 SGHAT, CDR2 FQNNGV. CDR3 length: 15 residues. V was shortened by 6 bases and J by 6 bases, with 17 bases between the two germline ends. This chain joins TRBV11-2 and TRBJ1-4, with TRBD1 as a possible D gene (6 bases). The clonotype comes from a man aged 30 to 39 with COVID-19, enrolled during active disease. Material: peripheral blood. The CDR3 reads CASSPGGAWDEKLFF. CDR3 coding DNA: TGTGCCAGCAGTCCTGGGGGGGCTTGGGATGAAAAACTGTTTTTT.